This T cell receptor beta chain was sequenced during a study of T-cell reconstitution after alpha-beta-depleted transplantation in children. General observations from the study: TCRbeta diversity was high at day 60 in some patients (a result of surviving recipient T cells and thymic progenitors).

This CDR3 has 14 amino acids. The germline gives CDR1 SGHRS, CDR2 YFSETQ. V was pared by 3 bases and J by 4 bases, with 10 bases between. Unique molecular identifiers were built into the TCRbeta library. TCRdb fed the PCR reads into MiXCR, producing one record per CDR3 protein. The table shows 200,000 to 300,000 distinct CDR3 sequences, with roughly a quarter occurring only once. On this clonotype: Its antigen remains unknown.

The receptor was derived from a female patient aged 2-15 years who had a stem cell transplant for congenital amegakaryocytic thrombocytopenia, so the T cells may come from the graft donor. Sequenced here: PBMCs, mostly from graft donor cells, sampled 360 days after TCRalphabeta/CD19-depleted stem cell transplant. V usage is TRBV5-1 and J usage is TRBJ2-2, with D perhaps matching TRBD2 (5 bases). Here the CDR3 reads CASSSGVGTGELFF. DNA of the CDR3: TGCGCCAGCAGCTCCGGGGTGGGCACCGGGGAGCTGTTTTTT.